This TCR beta chain emerged from a study of shared clonotypes between healthy human individuals. This clone was detected only once. What it recognizes is unknown. This CDR3 is built from 14 residues. Trimming stripped 6 bases from V and 6 bases from J, with 17 bases between. Germline assignment: CDR1 SQVTM and CDR2 ANQGSEA. Clones were sequenced by immunoSEQ multiplex PCR, and TCRdb holds only the in-frame ones, with some missing. Of over a million clones listed, approximately 97% are singletons. Regarding the study as a whole: Sorted-subset sequencing, rarefaction showed, was incomplete despite large depth. Shared across a handful of donors were roughly 5% of the naive CD4 clonotypes.

Sequencing input: naive CD4+ T cells sorted from blood. This sample's subset: CD45RA+ positively selected. The chain combines TRBV29-1 with TRBJ2-2; D may be TRBD2 (7 bases). The sequence came from a young man in good health. The CDR3 coding sequence is TGCAGCGTCGGACCGGGGGGCTTACCCGGGGAGCTGTTTTTT. This translates into CSVGPGGLPGELFF.